The rows below give T cell receptor beta chains drawn from one sample of a study of siplizumab effects on memory and regulatory T cells. Sequencing used immunoSEQ multiplex PCR; TCRdb keeps in-frame clones, though not all of them. The table records fewer than 65,000 clones, roughly 92% of them present only once. The material sequenced was CD8+ T cells sorted from blood. These TCRs come from a human donor in good health. Both conserved end residues are part of each CDR3. The D gene is left open where the match is weak. Only some rows state a clone size, as once, few, many or a class for expanded clones.

TRBJ1-2 | - | TRBV14 | - | CASSQDVHHYGYTF | TGTGCCAGCAGCCAAGATGTTCACCACTATGGCTACACCTTC
TRBJ2-1 | - | TRBV19 | - | CASSMQAGAYNEQFF | TGTGCCAGTAGTATGCAAGCGGGTGCCTACAATGAGCAGTTCTTC
TRBJ2-7 | - | TRBV27 | - | CASSLSGGIGYEQYF | TGTGCCAGCAGTTTATCAGGAGGTATCGGGTACGAGCAGTACTTC
TRBJ2-2 | - | TRBV5-1 | - | CASSLGAAGELFF | TGCGCCAGCAGCTTGGGGGCGGCCGGGGAGCTGTTTTTT
TRBJ1-2 | - | TRBV20-1 | - | CRRRQDTGYTF | TGCAGGAGGCGGCAGGATACCGGCTACACCTTC
TRBJ1-1 | - | TRBV19 | - | CASKGGDTEAFF | TGTGCCAGTAAAGGGGGGGACACTGAAGCTTTCTTT
TRBJ1-2 | - | TRBV28 | - | CALLYFYGYTF | TGTGCCCTCCTCTACTTTTATGGCTACACCTTC
TRBJ1-4 | - | TRBV28 | - | CASTLGPPPFNEKLFF | TGTGCCAGCACCTTAGGACCCCCGCCATTTAATGAAAAACTGTTTTTT
TRBJ1-2 | - | TRBV2 | - | CASRPNSDYGYTF | TGTGCCAGCAGGCCCAACAGTGACTATGGCTACACCTTC
TRBJ2-3 | - | TRBV21-1 | - | CASILGLAGGVVSTDTQYF | TGTGCCAGCATCTTGGGACTAGCGGGAGGAGTAGTTAGCACAGATACGCAGTATTTT
TRBJ2-2 | - | TRBV28 | - | CASHPYTGKVGTGELFF | TGTGCCAGCCACCCCTATACAGGGAAGGTGGGCACCGGGGAGCTGTTTTTT
TRBJ1-5 | - | TRBV5-1 | - | CASSPSPNQPQHF | TGCGCCAGCAGCCCAAGCCCCAATCAGCCCCAGCATTTT
TRBJ2-3 | once | TRBV27 | - | CASSFSGADTQYF | TGTGCCAGCAGTTTCTCGGGGGCAGATACGCAGTATTTT
TRBJ2-7 | - | TRBV7-8 | - | CASSLAIRYTKGYEQYF | TGTGCCAGCAGCTTAGCGATACGGTATACAAAGGGCTACGAGCAGTACTTC
TRBJ1-3 | - | TRBV2 | TRBD1 | CASSPRTGSGNTIYF | TGTGCCAGCAGTCCCCGGACAGGTTCTGGAAACACCATATATTTT
TRBJ1-4 | - | TRBV7-9 | - | CASSPKQGINEKLFF | TGTGCCAGCAGCCCTAAACAGGGAATTAATGAAAAACTGTTTTTT
TRBJ1-5 | - | TRBV15 | - | CATSRDAMQGQPQHF | TGTGCCACCAGCAGAGACGCCATGCAGGGTCAGCCCCAGCATTTT